This TCR beta chain originates from a study of vaccination and CD4 T cells after COVID-19. Note on this clonotype: Its antigen is unknown.

V lost 3 bases and J 9 bases, leaving 15 bases between the germline ends. The CDR3 consists of 13 residues. In germline, CDR1 is MGHDK, CDR2 SYGVNS. The Oncomine TCR Beta short-read assay was applied to DNA of cultured CD4+ T cells. Once CD4+ T cells had been cultured, genomic DNA was extracted from them. One entry per CDR3 protein results from TCRdb running MiXCR on the PCR reads. The table lists several thousand distinct CDR3 sequences, 28% of them singletons. Specified treatment: approximately 10-day PBMC culture with coronavirus spike peptide pools or control peptides (ViraFEST assay). Before the COVID-19 pandemic (2011-2018), CD4+ T cells were obtained from the unexposed donor. Peptide-pool expansion of antigen-specific T cells preceded TCR sequencing in ViraFEST. Available cell numbers determined whether unexposed-donor CD4+ T cells were probed with SARS-CoV-2 S/N and four cold-coronavirus spikes.

Sequenced sample: CD4+ T cells from blood, cultured in vitro. The rearrangement joins TRBV25-1 to TRBJ2-7; a weak D match, TRBD2 (5 bases). This clonotype was obtained from a human donor in good health. The CDR3 reads CASSDGIVSRQYF. The CDR3 DNA sequence: TGTGCCAGCAGTGACGGGATAGTAAGTCGGCAGTACTTC.